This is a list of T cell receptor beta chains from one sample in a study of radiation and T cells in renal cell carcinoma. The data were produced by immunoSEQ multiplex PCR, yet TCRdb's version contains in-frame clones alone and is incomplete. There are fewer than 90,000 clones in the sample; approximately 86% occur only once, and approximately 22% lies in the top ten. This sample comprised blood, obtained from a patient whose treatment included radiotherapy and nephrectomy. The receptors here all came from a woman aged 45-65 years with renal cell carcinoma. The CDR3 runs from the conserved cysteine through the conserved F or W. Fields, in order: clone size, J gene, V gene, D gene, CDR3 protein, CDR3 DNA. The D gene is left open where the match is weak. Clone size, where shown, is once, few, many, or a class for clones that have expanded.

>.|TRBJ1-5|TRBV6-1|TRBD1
CASRRDREHNQPQHF
TGTGCCAGCAGAAGGGACAGGGAACACAATCAGCCCCAGCATTTT
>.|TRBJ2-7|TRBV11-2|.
CASSLAGNHYEQYF
TGTGCCAGCAGCTTGGCCGGGAACCACTACGAGCAGTACTTC
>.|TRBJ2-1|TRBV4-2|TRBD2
CAAGAGGQDEQFF
TGTGCCGCCGGGGCGGGAGGGCAGGATGAGCAGTTCTTC
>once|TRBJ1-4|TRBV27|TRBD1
CASSSIGGQSTNEKLFF
TGTGCCAGCAGTTCCATAGGGGGACAGTCAACTAATGAAAAACTGTTTTTT
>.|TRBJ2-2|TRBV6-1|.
CASSNLVTGELFF
TGTGCCAGCAGCAACCTAGTTACCGGGGAGCTGTTTTTT
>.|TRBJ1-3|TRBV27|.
CASGLGRGNTIYF
TGTGCCAGCGGACTCGGACGAGGAAACACCATATATTTT
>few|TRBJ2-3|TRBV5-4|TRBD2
CASGGVARDTQYF
TGTGCCAGCGGGGGGGTTGCCCGAGATACGCAGTATTTT
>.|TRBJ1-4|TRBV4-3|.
CASSPGPAEEKLFF
TGCGCCAGCAGCCCGGGACCCGCCGAGGAAAAACTGTTTTTT
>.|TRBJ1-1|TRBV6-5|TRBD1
CATQGAAEAFF
TGTGCCACACAGGGGGCGGCTGAAGCTTTCTTT
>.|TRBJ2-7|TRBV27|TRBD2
CASSPGTSGKIFGEQYF
TGTGCCAGCAGTCCCGGGACTAGCGGGAAGATCTTTGGCGAGCAGTACTTC
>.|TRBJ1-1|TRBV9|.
CASSPRVEGREEAFF
TGTGCCAGCAGCCCCCGGGTGGAGGGGCGCGAAGAAGCTTTCTTT
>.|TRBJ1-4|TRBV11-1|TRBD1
CASSLATGRGTEKLFF
TGTGCCAGCAGCTTAGCCACCGGCAGGGGGACGGAAAAACTGTTTTTT
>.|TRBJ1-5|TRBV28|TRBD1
CASRRGQRNQPQHF
TGTGCCAGCAGAAGGGGACAGAGAAATCAGCCCCAGCATTTT
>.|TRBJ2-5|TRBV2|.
CASRGGETQYF
TGTGCCAGCAGGGGGGGAGAGACCCAGTACTTC
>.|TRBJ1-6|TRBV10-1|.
CASSETWGSPLHF
TGCGCCAGCAGTGAGACTTGGGGTTCACCCCTCCACTTT
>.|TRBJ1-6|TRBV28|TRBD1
CASSSTGGSYNSPLHF
TGTGCCAGCAGTTCCACAGGGGGGTCCTATAATTCACCCCTCCACTTT
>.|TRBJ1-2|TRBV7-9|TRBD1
CASSSRTGGRGYGYTF
TGTGCCAGCAGCTCAAGGACAGGGGGCCGGGGCTATGGCTACACCTTC
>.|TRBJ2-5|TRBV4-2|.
CASSQDFRGSQETQYF
TGTGCCAGCAGCCAAGATTTTCGGGGGAGCCAAGAGACCCAGTACTTC
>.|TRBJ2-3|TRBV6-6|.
CASRPGATDTQYF
TGTGCCAGCAGGCCAGGGGCGACAGATACGCAGTATTTT
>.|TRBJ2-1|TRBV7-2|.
CASSQVRGDYNEQFF
TGTGCCAGCAGCCAAGTCCGGGGAGACTACAATGAGCAGTTCTTC
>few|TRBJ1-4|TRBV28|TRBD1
CASRPWTGEKGKLFF
TGTGCCAGCCGCCCTTGGACAGGGGAAAAGGGAAAACTGTTTTTT
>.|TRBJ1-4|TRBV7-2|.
CASSLGGDINEKLFF
TGTGCCAGCAGCTTAGGGGGGGACATTAATGAAAAACTGTTTTTT
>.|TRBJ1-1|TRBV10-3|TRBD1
CAISGTQGGTEAFF
TGTGCCATCAGTGGCACGCAGGGGGGCACTGAAGCTTTCTTT
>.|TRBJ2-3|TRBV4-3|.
CASSQDVGLRDTQYF
TGCGCCAGCAGCCAAGATGTAGGTCTCAGGGATACGCAGTATTTT
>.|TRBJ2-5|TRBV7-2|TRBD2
CASSFYRGVLYF
TGTGCCAGCAGCTTTTATCGGGGGGTCCTTTACTTC
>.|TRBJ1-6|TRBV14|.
CASSPGQYNSPLHF
TGTGCCAGCAGCCCTGGACAGTATAATTCACCCCTCCACTTT
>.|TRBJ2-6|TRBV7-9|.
CASSPRTEFLSGANVLTF
TGTGCCAGCAGCCCCCGGACAGAGTTTCTCTCTGGGGCCAACGTCCTGACTTTC
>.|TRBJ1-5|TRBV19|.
CASSIGPYSNQPQHF
TGTGCCAGTAGTATCGGGCCGTATAGCAATCAGCCCCAGCATTTT
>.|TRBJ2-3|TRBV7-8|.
CASREKLTDTQYF
TGTGCCAGCAGGGAGAAGCTGACAGATACGCAGTATTTT
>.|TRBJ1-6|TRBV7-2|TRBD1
CASSPGTGRNSPLHF
TGTGCCAGCAGCCCAGGGACAGGGCGGAATTCACCCCTCCACTTT
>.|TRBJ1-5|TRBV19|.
CASRTQVSNQPQHF
TGTGCCAGTAGGACACAAGTTAGCAATCAGCCCCAGCATTTT
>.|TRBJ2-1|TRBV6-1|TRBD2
CASSDWDGTSMFF
TGTGCCAGCAGTGATTGGGACGGGACTAGCATGTTCTTC
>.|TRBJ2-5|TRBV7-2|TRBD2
CASSLVVAGGVGETQYF
TGTGCCAGCAGCTTAGTAGTAGCGGGGGGGGTAGGAGAGACCCAGTACTTC
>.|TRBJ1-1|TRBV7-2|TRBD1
CASSMRTGGNTEAFF
TGTGCCAGCAGCATGCGGACAGGGGGAAACACTGAAGCTTTCTTT
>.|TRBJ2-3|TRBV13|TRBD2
CASSPGTSGRTQYF
TGTGCCAGCAGCCCCGGGACTAGCGGGAGAACGCAGTATTTT
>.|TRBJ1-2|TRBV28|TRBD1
CASSRTGGMWGYTF
TGTGCCAGCAGCCGGACAGGGGGAATGTGGGGCTACACCTTC
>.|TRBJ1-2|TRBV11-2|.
CASSNSNLIGYTF
TGTGCCAGCAGCAACAGTAACTTAATAGGCTACACCTTC
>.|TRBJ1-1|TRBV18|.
CASSIGGGNTEAFF
TGTGCCAGCTCCATCGGTGGGGGGAACACTGAAGCTTTCTTT
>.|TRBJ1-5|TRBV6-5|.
CASRPPNQPQHF
TGTGCCAGCAGGCCCCCCAATCAGCCCCAGCATTTT
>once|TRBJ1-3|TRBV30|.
CAWQPTGYSGNTIYF
TGTGCCTGGCAACCCACAGGGTACTCTGGAAACACCATATATTTT
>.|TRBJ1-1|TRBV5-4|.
CASSLATGTEAFF
TGTGCCAGCAGCTTGGCGACCGGCACTGAAGCTTTCTTT
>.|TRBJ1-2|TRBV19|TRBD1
CASSPGQGVGYTF
TGTGCCAGTAGCCCGGGACAGGGGGTTGGCTACACCTTC
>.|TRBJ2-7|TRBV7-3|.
CASSLEAANEQYF
TGTGCCAGCAGCTTAGAAGCGGCCAACGAGCAGTACTTC
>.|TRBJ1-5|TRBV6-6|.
CASSETKSKPQHF
TGTGCCAGCAGCGAGACAAAATCAAAGCCCCAGCATTTT
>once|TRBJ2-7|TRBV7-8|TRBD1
CASSPTGAYEQYF
TGTGCCAGCAGCCCTACAGGGGCCTACGAGCAGTACTTC
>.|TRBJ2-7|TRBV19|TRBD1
CASADRVTYEQYF
TGTGCCAGTGCCGACAGGGTCACCTACGAGCAGTACTTC
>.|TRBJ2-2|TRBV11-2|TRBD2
CASSPGLAGVTGELFF
TGTGCCAGCAGCCCGGGACTAGCGGGAGTCACCGGGGAGCTGTTTTTT
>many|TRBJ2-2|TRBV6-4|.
CASSSFDRGELFF
TGTGCCAGCAGTTCCTTCGACAGAGGGGAGCTGTTTTTT
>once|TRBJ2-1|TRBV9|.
CASSVGFSRNNEQFF
TGTGCCAGCAGCGTAGGCTTCTCTCGGAACAATGAGCAGTTCTTC
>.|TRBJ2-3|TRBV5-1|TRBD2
CASSLLAGGTRTQYF
TGCGCCAGCAGCTTACTAGCGGGGGGCACCAGGACGCAGTATTTT
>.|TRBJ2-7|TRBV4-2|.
CASSTSSDGGYEQYF
TGTGCCAGCAGCACATCCTCGGACGGAGGATACGAGCAGTACTTC
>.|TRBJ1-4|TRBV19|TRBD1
CASRPTGGVFDEKLFF
TGTGCCAGTAGACCGACAGGGGGCGTATTCGATGAAAAACTGTTTTTT
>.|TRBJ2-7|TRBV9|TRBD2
CASNSGGGSSYEQYF
TGTGCCAGCAACTCAGGCGGGGGTAGCTCCTACGAGCAGTACTTC